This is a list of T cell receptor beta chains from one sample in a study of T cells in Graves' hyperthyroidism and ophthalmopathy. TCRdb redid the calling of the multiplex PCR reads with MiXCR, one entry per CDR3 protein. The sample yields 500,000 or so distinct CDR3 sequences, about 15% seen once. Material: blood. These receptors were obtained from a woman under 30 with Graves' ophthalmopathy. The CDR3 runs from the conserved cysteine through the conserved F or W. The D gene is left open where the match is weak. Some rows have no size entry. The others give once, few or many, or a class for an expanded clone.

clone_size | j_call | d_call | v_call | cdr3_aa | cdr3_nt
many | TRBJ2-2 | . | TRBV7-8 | CASKKGRGTGELFF | TGTGCCAGCAAAAAGGGGCGGGGCACCGGGGAGCTGTTTTTT
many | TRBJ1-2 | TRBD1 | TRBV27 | CASRLGTGGHYGYTF | TGTGCCAGCAGGCTCGGGACAGGGGGCCACTATGGCTACACCTTC
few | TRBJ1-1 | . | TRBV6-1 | CASSYSRGLNTEAFF | TGTGCCAGCAGTTATTCAAGGGGTCTGAACACTGAAGCTTTCTTT
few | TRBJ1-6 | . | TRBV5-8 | CASSLGGLRSPLHF | TGTGCCAGCAGCTTGGGCGGGCTGCGGTCACCCCTCCACTTT
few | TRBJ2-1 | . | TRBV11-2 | CASNFKVGDEQFF | TGTGCCAGCAACTTTAAGGTCGGGGATGAGCAGTTCTTC
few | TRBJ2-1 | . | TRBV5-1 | CASSLGPSEQFF | TGCGCCAGCAGCTTGGGTCCATCTGAGCAGTTCTTC
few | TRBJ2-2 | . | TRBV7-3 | CASSLQGPDTGELFF | TGTGCCAGCAGCTTACAGGGGCCGGACACCGGGGAGCTGTTTTTT
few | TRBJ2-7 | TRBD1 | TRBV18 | CASSPTGGSSYEQYF | TGTGCCAGCTCACCGACAGGGGGCAGTTCGTACGAGCAGTACTTC
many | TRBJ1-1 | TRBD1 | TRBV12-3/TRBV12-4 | CASSIRRQGSAEAFF | TGTGCCAGCAGTATTAGAAGACAGGGATCGGCAGAGGCTTTCTTT
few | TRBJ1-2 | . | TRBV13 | CASSLNQGDYGYTF | TGTGCCAGCAGCTTAAATCAAGGGGACTATGGCTACACCTTC
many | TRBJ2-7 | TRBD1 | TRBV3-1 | CASSQAGGRNEQYF | TGTGCCAGCAGCCAGGCAGGGGGCAGGAACGAGCAGTACTTC
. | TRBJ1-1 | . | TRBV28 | CASSSPTGRRSFF | TGTGCCAGCAGCTCACCAACGGGCCGTAGGAGTTTCTTT
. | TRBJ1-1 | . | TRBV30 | CAWIRDSNTEAFF | TGTGCCTGGATCCGAGACAGTAACACTGAAGCTTTCTTT
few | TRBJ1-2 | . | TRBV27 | CASSFHSPRHNYGYTF | TGTGCCAGCAGTTTTCATAGTCCCCGCCATAACTATGGCTACACCTTC
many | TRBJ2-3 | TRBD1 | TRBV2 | CASTQGQAPTDTQYF | TGTGCCAGCACTCAGGGACAGGCCCCCACAGATACGCAGTATTTT
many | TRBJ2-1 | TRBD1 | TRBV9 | CASSPTGDAYNEQFF | TGTGCCAGCAGCCCTACAGGGGATGCCTACAATGAGCAGTTCTTC
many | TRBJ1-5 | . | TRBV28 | CASSLYGAGPSWDSNQPQHF | TGTGCCAGCAGTTTGTACGGCGCGGGGCCTTCGTGGGATAGCAATCAGCCCCAGCATTTT
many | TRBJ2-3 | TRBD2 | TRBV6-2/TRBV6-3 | CASSSLRGISTDTQYF | TGTGCCAGCAGTTCGCTGCGGGGGATTAGCACAGATACGCAGTATTTT
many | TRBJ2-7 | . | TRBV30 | CAWSPWGRGYEQYF | TGTGCCTGGAGTCCCTGGGGGAGGGGGTACGAGCAGTACTTC
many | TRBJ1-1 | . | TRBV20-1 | CSARRTDLMNTEAFF | TGCAGTGCTAGAAGGACGGATCTCATGAACACTGAAGCTTTCTTT
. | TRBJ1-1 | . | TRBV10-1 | CASSVIAYQKLEAFF | TGCGCCAGCAGCGTCATAGCATATCAGAAGTTAGAAGCTTTCTTT
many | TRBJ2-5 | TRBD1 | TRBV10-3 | CAIRRDRGQETQYF | TGTGCCATCAGACGGGACAGGGGACAAGAGACCCAGTACTTC
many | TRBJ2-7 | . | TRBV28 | CASSWAQGYEQYF | TGTGCCAGCAGTTGGGCTCAAGGCTACGAGCAGTACTTC
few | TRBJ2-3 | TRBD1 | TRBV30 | CASSPPRTGVTDTQYF | TGTGCCAGTAGTCCCCCCCGGACAGGGGTGACAGATACGCAGTATTTT
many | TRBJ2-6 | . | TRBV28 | CASSFSVRDPPISSGANVLTF | TGTGCCAGCAGTTTCTCCGTACGGGACCCGCCAATTAGCTCTGGGGCCAACGTCCTGACTTTC
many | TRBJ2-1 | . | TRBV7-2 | CASSFDPRSQGEQFF | TGTGCCAGCAGCTTTGACCCCCGATCTCAGGGGGAGCAGTTCTTC
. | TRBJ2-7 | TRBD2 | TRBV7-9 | CASTPGGVSYEQYF | TGTGCCAGCACTCCTGGGGGGGTCTCCTACGAGCAGTACTTC
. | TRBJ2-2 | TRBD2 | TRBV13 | CASSPWGDYQNTGELFF | TGTGCCAGCAGCCCATGGGGGGACTACCAGAACACCGGGGAGCTGTTTTTT
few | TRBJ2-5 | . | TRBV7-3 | CASSSDRGVTQYF | TGTGCCAGCAGCTCAGACCGGGGCGTGACCCAGTACTTC
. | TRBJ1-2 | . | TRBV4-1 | CASSQDIPDRKHYGYTF | TGCGCCAGCAGCCAAGATATTCCGGACCGCAAACATTATGGCTACACCTTC
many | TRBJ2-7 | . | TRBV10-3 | CAISHRTETYEQYF | TGTGCCATCAGCCACAGGACGGAGACCTACGAGCAGTACTTC
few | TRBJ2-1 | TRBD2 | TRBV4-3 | CASSQEGASAGANEQFF | TGCGCCAGCAGCCAAGAAGGGGCCAGTGCGGGAGCGAATGAGCAGTTCTTC
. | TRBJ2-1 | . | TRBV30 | CASATADHEQFF | TGTGCCTCCGCGACGGCAGACCATGAGCAGTTCTTC
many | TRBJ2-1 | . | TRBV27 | CASSLWQGTNNEQFF | TGTGCCAGCAGTTTATGGCAGGGGACTAACAATGAGCAGTTCTTC
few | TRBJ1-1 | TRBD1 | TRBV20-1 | CSARQGATEAFF | TGCAGTGCCCGACAGGGAGCCACTGAAGCTTTCTTT
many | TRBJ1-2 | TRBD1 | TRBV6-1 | CASNLKTGDYGYTF | TGTGCCAGCAACCTAAAGACAGGGGACTATGGCTACACCTTC
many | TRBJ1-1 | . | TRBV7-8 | CASSLEGSNTEAFF | TGTGCCAGCAGCTTAGAAGGCTCGAACACTGAAGCTTTCTTT
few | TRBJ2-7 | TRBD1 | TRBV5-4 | CASSHTGTGSHEQYF | TGTGCCAGCAGCCACACCGGGACAGGGTCCCACGAGCAGTACTTC
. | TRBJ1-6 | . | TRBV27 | CASRRDNPNSPLHF | TGTGCCAGCAGGAGAGACAACCCTAATTCACCCCTCCACTTT
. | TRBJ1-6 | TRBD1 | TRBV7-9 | CASSLGQGANSPLHF | TGTGCCAGCAGCTTGGGACAGGGGGCAAATTCACCCCTCCACTTT
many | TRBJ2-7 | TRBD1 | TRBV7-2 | CASSSHRGSYEQYF | TGTGCCAGCAGCTCGCACAGGGGCTCCTACGAGCAGTACTTC
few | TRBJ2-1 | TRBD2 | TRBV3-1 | CASSQGLAESYNEQFF | TGTGCCAGCAGCCAGGGACTAGCGGAATCTTACAATGAGCAGTTCTTC